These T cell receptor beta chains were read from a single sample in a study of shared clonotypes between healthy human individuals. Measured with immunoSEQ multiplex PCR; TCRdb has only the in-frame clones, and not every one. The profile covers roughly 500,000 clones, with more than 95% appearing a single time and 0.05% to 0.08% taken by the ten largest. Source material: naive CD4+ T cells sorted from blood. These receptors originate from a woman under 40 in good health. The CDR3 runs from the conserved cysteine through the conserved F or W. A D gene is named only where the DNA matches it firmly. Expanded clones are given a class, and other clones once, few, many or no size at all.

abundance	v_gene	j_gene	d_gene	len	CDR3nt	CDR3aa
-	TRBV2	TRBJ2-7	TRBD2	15	TGTGCCAGCTCCAATCAAGCGGGACTCCTTTACGAGCAGTACTTC	CASSNQAGLLYEQYF
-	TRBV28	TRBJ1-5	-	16	TGTGCCAGCAGCCCTACTACAGTGTATAGCAATCAGCCCCAGCATTTT	CASSPTTVYSNQPQHF
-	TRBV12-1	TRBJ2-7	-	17	TGTGCCAGCAGCTTTGGGGGATTGGGGCCCCTCGAGTTCGAGCAGTACTTC	CASSFGGLGPLEFEQYF
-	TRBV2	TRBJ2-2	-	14	TGTGCCAGCTGCGGGGAGGTGGACACCGGGGAGCTGTTTTTT	CASCGEVDTGELFF
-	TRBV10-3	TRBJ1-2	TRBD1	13	TGTGCCATCAGTGGGGGGACAGGAGGCCGCTACACCTTC	CAISGGTGGRYTF
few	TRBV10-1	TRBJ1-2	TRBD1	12	TGCGCCAGCAGTCCGAGGACAGGGACTCTCACCTTC	CASSPRTGTLTF
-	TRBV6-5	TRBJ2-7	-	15	TGTGCCAGCAGTTATGAGGCTAGCGCCACCTACGAGCAGTACTTC	CASSYEASATYEQYF
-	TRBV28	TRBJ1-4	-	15	TGTGCCAGCAGTTTATATCAGGGTAACAATGAAAAACTGTTTTTT	CASSLYQGNNEKLFF
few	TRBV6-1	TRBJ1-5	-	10	TGTGCCAGCAGTGACCAGCCCCAGCATTTT	CASSDQPQHF
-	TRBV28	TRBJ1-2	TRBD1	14	TGTGCCAGCAGGAACAGGGGAACTAACTATGGCTACACCTTC	CASRNRGTNYGYTF
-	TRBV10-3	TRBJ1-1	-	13	TGTGCCACCGAACAAGGCCCCCAGGAGGAAGCTTTCTTT	CATEQGPQEEAFF
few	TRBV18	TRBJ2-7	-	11	TGTGCCAGCTCAACCTCCTACGAGCAGTACTTC	CASSTSYEQYF
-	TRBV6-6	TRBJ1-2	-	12	TGTGCCAGCAGCGACGGGGTCTATGGCTACACCTTC	CASSDGVYGYTF
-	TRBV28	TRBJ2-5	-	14	TGTGCCAGCAGTTTAGGGCAGGGACCCGAGACCCAGTACTTC	CASSLGQGPETQYF
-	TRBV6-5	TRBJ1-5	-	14	TGTGCCAGCAGTTACCTGGGTGGCAATCAGCCCCAGCATTTT	CASSYLGGNQPQHF
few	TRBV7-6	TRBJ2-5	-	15	TGTGCCAGCAGCTCCCATGAGGGCCCTCAAGAGACCCAGTACTTC	CASSSHEGPQETQYF
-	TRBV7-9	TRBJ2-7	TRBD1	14	TGTGCCAGCAGCCTGACAGGGGGTTCCTACGAGCAGTACTTC	CASSLTGGSYEQYF
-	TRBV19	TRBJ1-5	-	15	TGTGCCAGTAGTATCGGGGGATATAGCAATCAGCCCCAGCATTTT	CASSIGGYSNQPQHF
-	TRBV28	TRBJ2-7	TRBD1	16	TGTGCCAGCAGACGCCCCCCGGGGACAGTATCCTACGAGCAGTACTTC	CASRRPPGTVSYEQYF
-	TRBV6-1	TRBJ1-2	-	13	TGTGCCAGCAGTGAACGGGCTAACTATGGCTACACCTTC	CASSERANYGYTF
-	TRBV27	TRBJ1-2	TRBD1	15	TGTGCCAGCAGATACCGGGACAGAACTAACTATGGCTACACCTTC	CASRYRDRTNYGYTF
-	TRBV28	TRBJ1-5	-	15	TGTGCCAGCAGTCTACTCTCGTACCGAAATCAGCCCCAGCATTTT	CASSLLSYRNQPQHF
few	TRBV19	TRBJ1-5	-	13	TGTGCCAGTAGCCCGGCTTACAATCAGCCCCAGCATTTT	CASSPAYNQPQHF
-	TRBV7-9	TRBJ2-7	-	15	TGTGCCAGCAGCCCACCCCGGCGGGGTTCCTACGAGCAGTACTTC	CASSPPRRGSYEQYF
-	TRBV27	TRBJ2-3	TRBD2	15	TGTGCCAGCAGCACCGGGACTACCTACACAGATACGCAGTATTTT	CASSTGTTYTDTQYF
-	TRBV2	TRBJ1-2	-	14	TGTGCCAGCAGTGAAAATATAAACAACTATGGCTACACCTTC	CASSENINNYGYTF
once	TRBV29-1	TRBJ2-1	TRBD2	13	TGCAGCGCCAAGCGGGGGGGAGGCAATGAGCAGTTCTTC	CSAKRGGGNEQFF
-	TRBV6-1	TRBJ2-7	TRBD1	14	TGTGCCAGTAGACAGGGATCCTATTACTACGAGCAGTACTTC	CASRQGSYYYEQYF
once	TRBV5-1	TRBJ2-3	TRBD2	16	TGCGCCAGCAGCTTGCCGACTAGCGAGAGCACAGATACGCAGTATTTT	CASSLPTSESTDTQYF
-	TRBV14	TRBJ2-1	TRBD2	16	TGTGCCAGCAGCCAAGGGGGACTAGCGGGAAGTAATGAGCAGTTCTTC	CASSQGGLAGSNEQFF
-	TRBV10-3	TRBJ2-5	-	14	TGTGCCATCAGCAGCGCCCCCTCCCAAGAGACCCAGTACTTC	CAISSAPSQETQYF
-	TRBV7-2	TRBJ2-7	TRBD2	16	TGTGCCAGCAGCCTCCGAGGGACTAGCGGACCCTACGAGCAGTACTTC	CASSLRGTSGPYEQYF
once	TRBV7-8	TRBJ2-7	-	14	TGTGCCAGCAGGGGGACGGAGGGGCCCTACGAGCAGTACTTC	CASRGTEGPYEQYF
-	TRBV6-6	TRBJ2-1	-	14	TGTGCCAGCAGTTACGGTGTGTTCGGGGATGAGCAGTTCTTC	CASSYGVFGDEQFF
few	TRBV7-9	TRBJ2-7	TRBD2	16	TGTGCCAGCAGCCCCGGGACTAGCGGAGGTCTTCGGGAGCAGTACTTC	CASSPGTSGGLREQYF
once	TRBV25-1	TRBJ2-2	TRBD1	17	TGTGCCAGCAGTGGCCTCCCGGGACAGGGTAACACCGGGGAGCTGTTTTTT	CASSGLPGQGNTGELFF
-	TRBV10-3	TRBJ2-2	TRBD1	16	TGTGCCATCAGAAAACTCGGGACAGGGAGCCCCGGGGAGCTGTTTTTT	CAIRKLGTGSPGELFF
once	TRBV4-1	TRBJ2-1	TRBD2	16	TGCGCCAGCAGCCAGTCTAGCGGGAGCTCCTACAATGAGCAGTTCTTC	CASSQSSGSSYNEQFF
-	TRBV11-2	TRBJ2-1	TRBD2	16	TGTGCCAGCAGCTTAGTACTAGCGGGAGGGCGGGATGAGCAGTTCTTC	CASSLVLAGGRDEQFF
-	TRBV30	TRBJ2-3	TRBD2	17	TGTGCCTGGACCTTACCCGGACTAGCGCATAGCACAGATACGCAGTATTTT	CAWTLPGLAHSTDTQYF
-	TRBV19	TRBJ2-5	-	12	TGTGCCTCCTCGGACGTCCGGGAGACCCAGTACTTC	CASSDVRETQYF
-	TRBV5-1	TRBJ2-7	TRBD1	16	TGCGCCAGCAGCCGGGGGACAGGGAAGAGCTCCTACGAGCAGTACTTC	CASSRGTGKSSYEQYF